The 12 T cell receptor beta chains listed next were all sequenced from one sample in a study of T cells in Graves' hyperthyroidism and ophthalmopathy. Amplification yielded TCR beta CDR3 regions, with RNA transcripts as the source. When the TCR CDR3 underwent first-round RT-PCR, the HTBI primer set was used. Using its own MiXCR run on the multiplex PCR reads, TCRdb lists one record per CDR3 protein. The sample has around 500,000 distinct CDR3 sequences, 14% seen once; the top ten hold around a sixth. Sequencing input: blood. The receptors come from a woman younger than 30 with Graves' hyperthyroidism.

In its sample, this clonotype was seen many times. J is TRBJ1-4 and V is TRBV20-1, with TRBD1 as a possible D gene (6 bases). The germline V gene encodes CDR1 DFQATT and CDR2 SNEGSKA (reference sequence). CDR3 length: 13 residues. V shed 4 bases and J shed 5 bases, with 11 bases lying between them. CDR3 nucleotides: TGCAGTGCTAAGGACAGTGCAAATGAAAAACTGTTTTTT. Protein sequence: CSAKDSANEKLFF.

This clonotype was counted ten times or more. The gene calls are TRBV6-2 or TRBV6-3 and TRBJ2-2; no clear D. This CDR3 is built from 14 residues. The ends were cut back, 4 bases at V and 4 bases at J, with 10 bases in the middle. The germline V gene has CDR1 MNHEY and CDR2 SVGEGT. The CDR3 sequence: CASSLQSFTGELFF. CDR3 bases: TGTGCCAGCAGTTTGCAGAGCTTCACCGGGGAGCTGTTTTTT.

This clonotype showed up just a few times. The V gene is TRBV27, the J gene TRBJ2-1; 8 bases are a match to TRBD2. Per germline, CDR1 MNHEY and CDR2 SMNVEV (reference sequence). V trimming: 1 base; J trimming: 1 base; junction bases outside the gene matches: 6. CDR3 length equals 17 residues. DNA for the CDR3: TGTGCCAGCAGTTTATTGGTCACTAGCGGTTCCTACAATGAGCAGTTCTTC. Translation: CASSLLVTSGSYNEQFF.

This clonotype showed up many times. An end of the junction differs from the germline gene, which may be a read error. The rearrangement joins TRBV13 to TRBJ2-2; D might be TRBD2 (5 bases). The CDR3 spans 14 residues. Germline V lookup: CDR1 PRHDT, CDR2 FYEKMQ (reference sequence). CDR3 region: CASSLVLNTGELFF. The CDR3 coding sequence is TGTGCCAGCAGCTTAGTTCTGAACACCGGGGAACTGTTTTTT.

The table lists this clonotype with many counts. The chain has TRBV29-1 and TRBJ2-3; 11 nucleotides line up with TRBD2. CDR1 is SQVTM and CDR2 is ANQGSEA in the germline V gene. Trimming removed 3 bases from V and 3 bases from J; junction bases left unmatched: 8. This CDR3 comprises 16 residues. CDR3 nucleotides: TGCAGCGTTGAGGCTACTAGCGGGAGAGGAACAGATACGCAGTATTTT. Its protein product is CSVEATSGRGTDTQYF.

The CDR3 sequence is CATSDWGNQPQHF. CDR3 DNA: TGTGCCACCAGTGATTGGGGCAATCAGCCCCAGCATTTT. J is TRBJ1-5 and V is TRBV24-1, with no clear D. Germline loops: CDR1 KGHDR, CDR2 SFDVKD. This CDR3 is built from 13 residues. V dropped 2 bases and J dropped 2 bases, with 3 bases sitting between them.

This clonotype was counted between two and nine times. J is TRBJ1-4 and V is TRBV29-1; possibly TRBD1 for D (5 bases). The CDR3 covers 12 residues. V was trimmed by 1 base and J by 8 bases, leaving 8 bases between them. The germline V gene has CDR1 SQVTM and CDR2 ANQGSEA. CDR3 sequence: CSVEGGGEKLFF. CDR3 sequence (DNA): TGCAGCGTTGAAGGGGGCGGAGAAAAACTGTTTTTT.

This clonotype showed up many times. The CDR3 protein is CSVELGGAYNEQFF. The DNA of the CDR3 is TGCAGCGTTGAATTAGGCGGGGCTTACAATGAGCAGTTCTTC. The chain carries TRBV29-1 and TRBJ2-1, with D perhaps TRBD2 (6 bases). The CDR3 length is 14 residues. CDR1 SQVTM and CDR2 ANQGSEA come from the germline V gene. V was clipped by 2 bases and J by 4 bases, with 12 bases between them.

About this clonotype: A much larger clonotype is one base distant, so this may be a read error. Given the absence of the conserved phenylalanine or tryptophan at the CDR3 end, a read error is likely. The CDR3 sequence: CSARRSTAGGLHV. The DNA of the CDR3 is TGCAGTGCTAGAAGATCGACGGCCGGGGGCCTCCACGTT. This chain connects TRBV20-1 to TRBJ1-6; weak D call: TRBD1 (5 bases). V lost 2 bases and J lost 15, with 17 bases in between. This CDR3 comprises 13 residues. The germline V gene encodes CDR1 DFQATT and CDR2 SNEGSKA (reference sequence).

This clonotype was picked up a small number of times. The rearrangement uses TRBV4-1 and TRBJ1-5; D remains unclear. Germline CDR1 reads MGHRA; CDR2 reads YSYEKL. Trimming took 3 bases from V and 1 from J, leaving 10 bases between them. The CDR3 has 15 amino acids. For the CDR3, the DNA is TGCGCCAGCAGCCAGGAGGGTTGGAGCAATCAGCCCCAGCATTTT. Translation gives CASSQEGWSNQPQHF.

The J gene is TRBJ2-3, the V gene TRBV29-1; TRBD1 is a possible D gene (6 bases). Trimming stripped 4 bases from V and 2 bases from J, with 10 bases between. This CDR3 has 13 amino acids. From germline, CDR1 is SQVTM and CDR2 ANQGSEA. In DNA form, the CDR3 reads TGCAGCGTTGGTGGGGGCCTCACAGATACGCAGTATTTT. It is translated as CSVGGGLTDTQYF.

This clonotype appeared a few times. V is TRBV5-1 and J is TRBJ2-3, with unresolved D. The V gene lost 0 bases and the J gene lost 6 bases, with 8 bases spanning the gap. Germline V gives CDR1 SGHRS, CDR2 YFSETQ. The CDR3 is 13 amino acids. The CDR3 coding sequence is TGCGCCAGCAGCTTGGAGTTCGGGGATACGCAGTATTTT. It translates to CASSLEFGDTQYF.